This TCR beta chain was sequenced for a study of blood T cell repertoires in COVID-19. Study background: Samples came from the United States, Italy and Spain, spanning acute and convalescent COVID-19. The analysed material was cDNA or gDNA that came from T cells, B-cell-depleted T cells, or PBMCs.

CDR3 length equals 12 residues. V was cut by 5 bases and J by 5 bases, with 9 bases left in between. The germline gives CDR1 MNHEY, CDR2 SVGAGI. Original methodology: Estimates of nucleated cell counts were drawn from the amplification of reference gene primers. This table comes from immunoSEQ multiplex PCR, and its TCRdb copy is limited to in-frame clones, with some not included. That table supplies the V and J calls and clone size; D and trimming were determined from the DNA. The table includes around 250,000 clones, more than 80% detected once. The sample consisted of peripheral blood. This receptor was taken from a man aged 25-45 years who had recovered from COVID-19. The rearrangement joins TRBV6-5 to TRBJ1-1, with a possible D match to TRBD1 (6 bases). The CDR3 sequence: CASSPGETEAFF. Here the CDR3 DNA reads TGTGCCAGCAGTCCAGGGGAAACTGAAGCTTTCTTT.